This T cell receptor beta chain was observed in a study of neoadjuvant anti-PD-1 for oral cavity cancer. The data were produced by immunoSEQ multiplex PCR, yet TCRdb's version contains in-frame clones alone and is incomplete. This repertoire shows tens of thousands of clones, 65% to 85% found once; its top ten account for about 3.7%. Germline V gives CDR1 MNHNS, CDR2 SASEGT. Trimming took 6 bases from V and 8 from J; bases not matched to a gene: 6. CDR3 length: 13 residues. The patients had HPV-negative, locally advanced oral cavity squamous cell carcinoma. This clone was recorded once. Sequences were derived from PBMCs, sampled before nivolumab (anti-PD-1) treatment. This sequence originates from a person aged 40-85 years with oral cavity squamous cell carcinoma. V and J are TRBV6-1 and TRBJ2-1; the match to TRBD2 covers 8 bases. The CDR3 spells CASRRTSIDEQFF. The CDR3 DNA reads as TGTGCCAGCAGACGGACTAGCATCGATGAGCAGTTCTTC.